Below are 32 T cell receptor beta chains sequenced from a single sample in a study of T cell responses to AZD1222 COVID-19 vaccine. Assay used: immunoSEQ multiplex PCR; TCRdb lists only in-frame clones, some missing. The repertoire holds about 150,000 clones, 84% seen once, with about 4% in the top ten. Sequenced here: peripheral blood, sampled on day 0 of AZD1222 vaccination. These TCRs come from an adult in good health.

The V gene is TRBV5-1, the J gene TRBJ2-7; TRBD1 agrees at 8 bases. Trimming cost V 4 bases and J 1 base; bases outside gene matches: 10. The CDR3 loop spans 16 amino acids. From germline, CDR1 is SGHRS and CDR2 YFSETQ. In DNA form, the CDR3 reads TGCGCCAGCAGCGTGGACAGGGCGGCGCTTTCCTACGAGCAGTACTTC. Amino acid sequence: CASSVDRAALSYEQYF.

The DNA of the CDR3 is TGTGCCAGCAGCTCGGGGTTGGGGGACACTGAAGCTTTCTTT. It encodes CASSSGLGDTEAFF. The chain recombines TRBV28 with TRBJ1-1; D perhaps matches TRBD1 (5 bases). V lost 6 bases to trimming and J lost 3 bases, with 14 bases between them. The CDR3 contains 14 residues. Germline CDR1 reads MDHEN; CDR2 reads SYDVKM.

This clone was seen a single time. The chain joins TRBV5-1 to TRBJ1-1; tentatively, D is TRBD1 (5 bases). The ends were cut back, 7 bases at V and 2 bases at J, with 12 bases in the middle. CDR1 and CDR2 (germline): SGHRS, YFSETQ. The CDR3 sequence is 13 residues long. CDR3 residues: CASGSGFNTEAFF. CDR3 bases: TGCGCCAGCGGCTCAGGGTTTAACACTGAAGCTTTCTTT. The whole variable domain, remainder taken from reference TRBV5-1 and TRBJ1-1, is KAGVTQTPRYLIKTRGQQVTLSCSPISGHRSVSWYQQTPGQGLQFLFEYFSETQRNKGNFPGRFSGRQFSNSRSEMNVSTLELGDSALYLCASGSGFNTEAFFGQGTRLTVV.

The V gene is TRBV7-6, the J gene TRBJ2-5; D unresolved. Germline V lookup: CDR1 SGHVS, CDR2 FNYEAQ. The CDR3 length is 15 residues. The germline V and J ends were trimmed by 0 bases and 5 bases, with 13 bases remaining between them. The CDR3 nucleotides read TGTGCCAGCAGCTTAGCGCTAGGGTATCAGGAGACCCAGTACTTC. Amino acid sequence: CASSLALGYQETQYF.

V gene TRBV2 combines with J gene TRBJ2-1, with 13 bases aligning to TRBD2. The CDR3 consists of 15 residues. V gave up 4 bases and J gave up 6 bases; unmatched junction bases: 3. Germline assignment: CDR1 SNHLY and CDR2 FYNNEI. The CDR3 DNA reads as TGTGCCAGCAGTGGGACTAGCGGGGGCATCAATGAGCAGTTCTTC. Amino acids: CASSGTSGGINEQFF. Combining the CDR3 with reference TRBV2 and TRBJ2-1 gives the whole variable domain EPEVTQTPSHQVTQMGQEVILRCVPISNHLYFYWYRQILGQKVEFLVSFYNNEISEKSEIFDDQFSVERPDGSNFTLKIRSTKLEDSAMYFCASSGTSGGINEQFFGPGTRLTVL.

J is TRBJ1-2 and V is TRBV12-3 or TRBV12-4; 8 bases line up with TRBD1. J gave up 7 bases and V 6 bases, and 7 bases lay outside the gene matches. The CDR3 contains 13 residues. CDR3 in amino acids: CASSSRGRRGYTF. CDR3 sequence (DNA): TGTGCCAGCAGCTCCAGGGGGCGTCGTGGCTACACCTTC.

V gene TRBV11-2 combines with J gene TRBJ1-3; 10 nucleotides line up with TRBD1. Looked up from germline, CDR1 is SGHAT and CDR2 is FQNNGV. This CDR3 region has 13 residues. V gave up 5 bases and J gave up 7 bases; unmatched junction bases: 2. The CDR3 DNA follows: TGTGCCAGCAGCCCGGGACAGGGGAACACCATATATTTT. Its protein product is CASSPGQGNTIYF.

This clone was seen only once. The chain couples TRBV6-1 to TRBJ1-2; D is perhaps TRBD1 (5 bases). This CDR3 spans 15 amino acids. The ends were cut back, 3 bases at V and 3 bases at J, with 14 bases in the middle. The germline gives CDR1 MNHNS, CDR2 SASEGT. CDR3 bases: TGTGCCAGCAGTGAGGGGCAGGGTATTGACTATGGCTACACCTTC. This gives the protein CASSEGQGIDYGYTF.

In this sample, this clone turned up a few times. The rearrangement joins TRBV5-1 to TRBJ2-1; tentatively, D is TRBD1 (6 bases). There are 13 residues in the CDR3. The germline V gene encodes CDR1 SGHRS and CDR2 YFSETQ. The V end was cut by 3 bases, the J end by 4 bases, with 8 bases between. The CDR3 loop reads CASSSGQYNEQFF. The CDR3 DNA reads TGCGCCAGCAGCTCTGGACAGTACAATGAGCAGTTCTTC.

The V call is TRBV27, the J call TRBJ1-2; no definite D call. Trimming stripped 2 bases from V and 5 bases from J, with 12 bases between. The germline V gene encodes CDR1 MNHEY and CDR2 SMNVEV (reference sequence). The CDR3 length is 14 residues. The DNA for the CDR3 is TGTGCCAGCAGTTTAGCCGCGGACGGGTATGGCTACACCTTC. It codes for CASSLAADGYGYTF.

The chain links TRBV2 to TRBJ1-4; 7 bases are a match to TRBD1. After removal of 8 bases from V and 8 bases from J, the junction contained 14 bases not matched to a gene. The germline V gene encodes CDR1 SNHLY and CDR2 FYNNEI. The CDR3 has 15 residues. The CDR3 sequence: CASGKNRGGGEKLFF. The CDR3, as DNA: TGTGCCAGCGGAAAGAACAGGGGCGGTGGGGAAAAACTGTTTTTT.

The genes are TRBV5-6 and TRBJ1-1, with 9 bases lining up with TRBD1. The junction had 3 bases not matched to a gene; V was cut back by 4 bases and J by 8 bases. The CDR3 is made up of 12 amino acids. Germline loops: CDR1 SGHDT, CDR2 YYEEEE. CDR3 nucleotide sequence: TGTGCCAGCAGCCTTGGACAGGGGGAAGCTTTCTTT. Translated, it gives CASSLGQGEAFF.

CDR3 in DNA: TGCGCCAGCAGCCCCGACAATGAAAAACTGTTTTTT. It codes for CASSPDNEKLFF. V is TRBV5-1 and J is TRBJ1-4; unclear D gene. V shed 4 bases and J shed 5 bases, with 6 bases lying between them. CDR3 length: 12 amino acids. Germline V lookup: CDR1 SGHRS, CDR2 YFSETQ.

This chain connects TRBV18 to TRBJ2-2; TRBD1 aligns across 10 bases. The V and J ends lost 7 bases and 7 bases, in that order; junction bases with no gene match: 9. The germline CDR1 and CDR2 sequences are KGHSH and LQKENI. The CDR3 runs to 15 residues. CDR3 sequence: CASLSGQGTIGELFF. The DNA of the CDR3 is TGTGCCAGCTTGTCGGGACAGGGGACAATCGGGGAGCTGTTTTTT.

The chain joins TRBV27 to TRBJ1-1, with TRBD1 matching 7 bases. The CDR3 contains 12 residues. J was trimmed by 11 bases and V by 3 bases; bases with no gene match: 6. The V gene's germline CDR1 is MNHEY and CDR2 SMNVEV (reference sequence). DNA of the CDR3: TGTGCCAGCAGTTTCCCAGGGGGAAATGCTTTCTTT. Translation gives CASSFPGGNAFF.

V is TRBV29-1 and J is TRBJ2-5; D not resolved. The V and J ends lost 3 bases and 5 bases respectively, with 13 bases between them. CDR1 is SQVTM, CDR2 ANQGSEA, per germline. The CDR3 runs 13 residues. The CDR3 region has the DNA TGCAGCGTTGAGGCAGGCGCTGGGGAGACCCAGTACTTC. Its translation: CSVEAGAGETQYF. The variable domain in full, completed from reference TRBV29-1 and TRBJ2-5, reads SAVISQKPSRDICQRGTSLTIQCQVDSQVTMMFWYRQQPGQSLTLIATANQGSEATYESGFVIDKFPISRPNLTFSTLTVSNMSPEDSSIYLCSVEAGAGETQYFGPGTRLLVL.

The rearrangement links TRBV5-1 to TRBJ2-3; maybe TRBD1 (6 bases). The CDR3 is made up of 15 amino acids. With 4 bases removed from V and 2 bases from J, the gap between germline ends came to 14 bases. Per the germline V gene, CDR1 is SGHRS and CDR2 is YFSETQ. CDR3 DNA: TGCGCCAGCAGCGCGTTGACAGGCCTCACAGATACGCAGTATTTT. Translated, it gives CASSALTGLTDTQYF.

The V call is TRBV19, the J call TRBJ1-2; possible D gene TRBD1, 5 bases. Germline V gene lookup returns CDR1 LNHDA and CDR2 SQIVND (reference sequence). This CDR3 has 15 amino acids. The V gene lost 1 base and the J gene lost 2 bases, with 11 bases spanning the gap. The CDR3 region has the DNA TGTGCCAGTAGTATAGGCGGAGGGGCGAACTATGGCTACACCTTC. Encoded protein: CASSIGGGANYGYTF.

The V call is TRBV19, the J call TRBJ2-7; 7 bases are a match to TRBD1. The germline gives CDR1 LNHDA, CDR2 SQIVND (reference sequence). The CDR3 is made up of 14 amino acids. The junction had 4 bases not matched to a gene; V was cut back by 3 bases and J by 2 bases. CDR3 loop: CASSITGAPYEQYF. CDR3 nucleotides: TGTGCCAGTAGTATCACAGGGGCCCCCTACGAGCAGTACTTC. Complete variable domain (other parts from reference TRBV19 and TRBJ2-7): DGGITQSPKYLFRKEGQNVTLSCEQNLNHDAMYWYRQDPGQGLRLIYYSQIVNDFQKGDIAEGYSVSREKKESFPLTVTSAQKNPTAFYLCASSITGAPYEQYFGPGTRLTVT.

The sample holds one count of this clone. The J gene is TRBJ1-1, the V gene TRBV29-1; D gene unclear. The CDR3 covers 11 residues. V lost 2 bases, J lost 6 bases, and 7 bases lay in between. Germline CDR1 SQVTM, CDR2 ANQGSEA. DNA of the CDR3: TGCAGCGTTGAAAGGGCACCTGAAGCTTTCTTT. Protein: CSVERAPEAFF.

V usage is TRBV2 and J usage is TRBJ2-1; no firm D call. Trimming left V 2 bases short and J 5 bases short, with 10 bases between. Germline CDR1 SNHLY, CDR2 FYNNEI. The CDR3 covers 14 residues. The CDR3 is CASSELQSHNEQFF. In nucleotides, the CDR3 is TGTGCCAGCAGTGAACTACAATCCCACAATGAGCAGTTCTTC.

V usage is TRBV18 and J usage is TRBJ1-2; D not certain. Trimming took 3 bases from V and 4 from J, leaving 18 bases between them. This CDR3 spans 16 amino acids. Germline V gene data show CDR1 as KGHSH and CDR2 as LQKENI. In DNA, the CDR3 is TGTGCCAGCTCACCTGATGCGGGGAATAATGGCTATGGCTACACCTTC. Protein: CASSPDAGNNGYGYTF.

This chain links TRBV5-8 with TRBJ1-4, with D maybe TRBD1 (6 bases). The germline V gene has CDR1 SGHTS and CDR2 YDEGEE. Trimming removed 2 bases from V and 4 bases from J, with 9 bases in between. The CDR3 is made up of 14 amino acids. DNA of the CDR3: TGTGCCAGCAGCTTACAGGGATTTAATGAAAAACTGTTTTTT. It codes for CASSLQGFNEKLFF. The whole variable domain, remainder taken from reference TRBV5-8 and TRBJ1-4, is EAGVTQSPTHLIKTRGQQATLRCSPISGHTSVYWYQQALGLGLQFLLWYDEGEERNRGNFPPRFSGRQFPNYSSELNVNALELEDSALYLCASSLQGFNEKLFFGSGTQLSVL.

This chain links TRBV28 with TRBJ1-2, with 7 bases identical to TRBD1. The CDR3 is 14 residues long. Germline V gene lookup returns CDR1 MDHEN and CDR2 SYDVKM. V trimming: 6 bases; J trimming: 8 bases; junction bases outside the gene matches: 12. The CDR3 DNA reads as TGTGCCAGCAGCCGGGACAGCGGAGGCACAGGCTACACCTTC. Translation: CASSRDSGGTGYTF.

Written as DNA, the CDR3 is TGTGCCTGGAGTCTAGGGGGCAACCCCTATAGCAATCAGCCCCAGCATTTT. It is translated as CAWSLGGNPYSNQPQHF. The J gene is TRBJ1-5, the V gene TRBV30, with TRBD1 matching 7 bases. The V segment lost 2 bases and the J segment 0 bases; nucleotides outside the gene matches: 10. Germline CDR1 GTSNPN, CDR2 SVGIG (reference sequence). The length of the CDR3 is 17 residues.

The chain links TRBV28 to TRBJ2-7; 7 nucleotides line up with TRBD2. Germline-derived CDR1 and CDR2 are MDHEN and SYDVKM. The CDR3 length is 14 residues. J lost 2 bases, V lost 6 bases, and 7 bases had no gene match. The CDR3 sequence is CASRPRLAAYEQYF. The CDR3 DNA reads as TGTGCCAGCAGGCCCCGACTAGCCGCCTACGAGCAGTACTTC.

V gene TRBV3-1 (or the pseudogene TRBV3-2) combines with J gene TRBJ2-2; D might be TRBD1 (5 bases). The CDR3 runs to 19 residues. CDR1 is LGHDT and CDR2 is YNNKEL in the germline V gene (reference sequence). Trimming took 0 bases from V and 5 from J, leaving 22 bases between them. This chain's CDR3 is CASSQDAGLFFPWTGELFF. Written as DNA, the CDR3 is TGTGCCAGCAGCCAAGACGCAGGGCTGTTTTTCCCGTGGACCGGGGAGCTGTTTTTT.

V is TRBV30 and J is TRBJ2-2, with 9 bases fitting TRBD2. V dropped 0 bases and J dropped 3; count of bases not matched to a gene: 8. Germline V gives CDR1 GTSNPN, CDR2 SVGIG (reference sequence). The CDR3 extends over 17 amino acids. The CDR3 DNA is TGTGCCTGGAGTGTAATCGCGGGGGGGCCAGACACCGGGGAGCTGTTTTTT. Its protein is CAWSVIAGGPDTGELFF.

This chain links TRBV11-2 with TRBJ1-2; TRBD1 matches 7 bases. Germline CDR1 reads SGHAT; CDR2 reads FQNNGV. The CDR3 sequence is 15 residues long. V dropped 3 bases and J dropped 2; count of bases not matched to a gene: 6. The CDR3 DNA sequence: TGTGCCAGCAGCTTGTGGACAGGCTTAAACTATGGCTACACCTTC. This gives the protein CASSLWTGLNYGYTF.

The rearrangement links TRBV5-1 to TRBJ1-1; 8 positions agree with TRBD1. The CDR3 runs 13 residues. Trimming at V came to 3 bases and at J to 5 bases, leaving 3 bases not matched to a gene. The V gene's germline CDR1 is SGHRS and CDR2 YFSETQ. DNA for the CDR3: TGCGCCAGCAGCTCGACAGGGGAGACTGAAGCTTTCTTT. It yields the protein CASSSTGETEAFF. The full variable domain, rest sourced from reference TRBV5-1 and TRBJ1-1, is KAGVTQTPRYLIKTRGQQVTLSCSPISGHRSVSWYQQTPGQGLQFLFEYFSETQRNKGNFPGRFSGRQFSNSRSEMNVSTLELGDSALYLCASSSTGETEAFFGQGTRLTVV.

V gene TRBV7-3 combines with J gene TRBJ2-1; 13 bases are shared with TRBD2. The V gene's germline CDR1 is SGHTA and CDR2 FQGTGA. This CDR3 comprises 15 residues. The junction had 3 bases not matched to a gene; V was cut back by 5 bases and J by 5 bases. Written as DNA, the CDR3 is TGTGCCAGCAGCCCGGGACTAGCGGGGAACAATGAGCAGTTCTTC. This codes for CASSPGLAGNNEQFF. Supplemented by reference TRBV7-3 and TRBJ2-1, the full variable domain reads GAGVSQTPSNKVTEKGKYVELRCDPISGHTALYWYRQSLGQGPEFLIYFQGTGAADDSGLPNDRFFAVRPEGSVSTLKIQRTERGDSAVYLCASSPGLAGNNEQFFGPGTRLTVL.

The chain is built from TRBV29-1 and TRBJ2-3, with 7 nucleotides matching TRBD2. The CDR3 totals 13 residues. After removal of 8 bases from V and 2 bases from J, the junction contained 7 bases not matched to a gene. Germline CDR1 and CDR2: SQVTM and ANQGSEA. The CDR3 region has the DNA TGCAGCACCCGAAGCGGGGTCACAGATACGCAGTATTTT. Translated: CSTRSGVTDTQYF.